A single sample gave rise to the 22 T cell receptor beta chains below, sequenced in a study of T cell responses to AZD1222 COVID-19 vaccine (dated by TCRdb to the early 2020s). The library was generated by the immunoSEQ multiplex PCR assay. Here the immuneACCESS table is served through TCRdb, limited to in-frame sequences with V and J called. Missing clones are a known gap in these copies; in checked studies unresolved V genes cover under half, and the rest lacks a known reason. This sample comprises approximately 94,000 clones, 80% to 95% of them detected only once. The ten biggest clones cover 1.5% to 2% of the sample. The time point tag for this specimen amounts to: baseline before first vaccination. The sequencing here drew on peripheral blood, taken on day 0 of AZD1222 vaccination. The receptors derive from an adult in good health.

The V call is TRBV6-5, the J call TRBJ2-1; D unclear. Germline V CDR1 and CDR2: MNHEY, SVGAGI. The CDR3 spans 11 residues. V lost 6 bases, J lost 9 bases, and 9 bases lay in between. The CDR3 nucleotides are TGTGCCAGCAGAGCCGACCTTGAGCAGTTCTTC. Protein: CASRADLEQFF.

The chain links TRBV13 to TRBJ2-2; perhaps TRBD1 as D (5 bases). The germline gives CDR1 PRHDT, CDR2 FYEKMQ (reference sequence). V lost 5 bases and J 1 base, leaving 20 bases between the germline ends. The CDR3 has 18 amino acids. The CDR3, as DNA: TGTGCCAGCAGCCTTAACCCGCGGACATTCTGGAACACCGGGGAGCTGTTTTTT. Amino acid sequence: CASSLNPRTFWNTGELFF.

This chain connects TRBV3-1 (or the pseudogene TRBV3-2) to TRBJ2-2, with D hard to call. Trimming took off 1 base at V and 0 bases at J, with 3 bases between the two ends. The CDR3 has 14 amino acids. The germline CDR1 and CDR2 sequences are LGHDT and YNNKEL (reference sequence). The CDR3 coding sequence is TGTGCCAGCAGCCAAGGCACGAACACCGGGGAGCTGTTTTTT. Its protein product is CASSQGTNTGELFF.

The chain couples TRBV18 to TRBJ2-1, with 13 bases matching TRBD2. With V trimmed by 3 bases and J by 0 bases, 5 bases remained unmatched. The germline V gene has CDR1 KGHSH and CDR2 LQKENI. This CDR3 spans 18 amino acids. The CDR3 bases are TGTGCCAGCTCACCCGGGACTAGCGGGGCGAGCTCCTACAATGAGCAGTTCTTC. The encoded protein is CASSPGTSGASSYNEQFF.

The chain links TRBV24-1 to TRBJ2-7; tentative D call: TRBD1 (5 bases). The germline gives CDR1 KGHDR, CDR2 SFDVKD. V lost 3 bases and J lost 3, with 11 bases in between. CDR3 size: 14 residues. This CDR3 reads CATSDGEGDYEQYF. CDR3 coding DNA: TGTGCCACCAGTGATGGGGAAGGGGACTACGAGCAGTACTTC.

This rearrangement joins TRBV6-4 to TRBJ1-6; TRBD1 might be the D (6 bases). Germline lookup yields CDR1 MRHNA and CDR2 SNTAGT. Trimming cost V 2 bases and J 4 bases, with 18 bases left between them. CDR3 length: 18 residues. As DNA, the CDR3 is TGTGCCAGCAGTGACAAAGACAGGCTTGTCCAATATAATTCACCCCTCCACTTT. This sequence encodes CASSDKDRLVQYNSPLHF.

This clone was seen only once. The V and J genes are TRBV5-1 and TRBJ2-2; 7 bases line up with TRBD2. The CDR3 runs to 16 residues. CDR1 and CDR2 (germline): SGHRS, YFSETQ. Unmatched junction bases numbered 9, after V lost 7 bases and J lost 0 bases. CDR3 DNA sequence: TGCGCCAGCGGCCGGGGGAGGGGTTCGAACACCGGGGAGCTGTTTTTT. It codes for CASGRGRGSNTGELFF.

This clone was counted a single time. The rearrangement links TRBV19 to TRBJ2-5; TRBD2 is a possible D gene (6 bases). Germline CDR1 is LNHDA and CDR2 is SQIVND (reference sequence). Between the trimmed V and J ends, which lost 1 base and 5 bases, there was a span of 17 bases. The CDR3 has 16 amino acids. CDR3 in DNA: TGTGCCAGTAGTATAGCCGCGGGTGGAGGGCGGGAGACCCAGTACTTC. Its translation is CASSIAAGGGRETQYF.

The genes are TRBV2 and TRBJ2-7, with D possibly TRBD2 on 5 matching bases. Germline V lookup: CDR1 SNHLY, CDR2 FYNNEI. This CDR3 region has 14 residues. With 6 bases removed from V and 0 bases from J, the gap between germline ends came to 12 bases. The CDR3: CASRSDSNSYEQYF. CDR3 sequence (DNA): TGTGCCAGCAGGTCGGACTCGAACTCCTACGAGCAGTACTTC.

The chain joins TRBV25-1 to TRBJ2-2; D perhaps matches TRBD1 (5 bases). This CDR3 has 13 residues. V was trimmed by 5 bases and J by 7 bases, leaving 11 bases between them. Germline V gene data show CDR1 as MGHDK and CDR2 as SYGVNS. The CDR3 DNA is TGTGCCAGCAGTAGGGGCGGCCTCGGGGAGCTGTTTTTT. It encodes CASSRGGLGELFF.

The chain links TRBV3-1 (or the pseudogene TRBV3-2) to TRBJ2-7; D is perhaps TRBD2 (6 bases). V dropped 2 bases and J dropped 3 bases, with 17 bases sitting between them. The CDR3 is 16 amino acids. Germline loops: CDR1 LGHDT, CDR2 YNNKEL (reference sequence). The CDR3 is CASSQSYGGAIYEQYF. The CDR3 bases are TGTGCCAGCAGCCAATCGTATGGCGGGGCGATCTACGAGCAGTACTTC.

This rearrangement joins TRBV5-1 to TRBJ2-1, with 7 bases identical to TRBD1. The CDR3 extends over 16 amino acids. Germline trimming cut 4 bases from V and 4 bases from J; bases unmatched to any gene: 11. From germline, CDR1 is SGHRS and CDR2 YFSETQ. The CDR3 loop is CASSPPYRGSYNEQFF. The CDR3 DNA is TGCGCCAGCAGCCCTCCCTACAGGGGATCGTACAATGAGCAGTTCTTC.

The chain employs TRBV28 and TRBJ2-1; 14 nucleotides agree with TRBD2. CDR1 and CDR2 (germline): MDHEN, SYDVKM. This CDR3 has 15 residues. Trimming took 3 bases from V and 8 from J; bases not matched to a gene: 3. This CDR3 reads CASSLGLAGVDEQFF. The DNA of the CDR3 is TGTGCCAGCAGTTTGGGACTAGCGGGAGTAGATGAGCAGTTCTTC. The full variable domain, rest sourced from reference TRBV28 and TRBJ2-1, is DVKVTQSSRYLVKRTGEKVFLECVQDMDHENMFWYRQDPGLGLRLIYFSYDVKMKEKGDIPEGYSVSREKKERFSLILESASTNQTSMYLCASSLGLAGVDEQFFGPGTRLTVL.

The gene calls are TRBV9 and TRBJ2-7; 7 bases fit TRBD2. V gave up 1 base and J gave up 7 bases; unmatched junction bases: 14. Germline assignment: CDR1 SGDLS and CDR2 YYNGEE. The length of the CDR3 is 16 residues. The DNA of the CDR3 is TGTGCCAGCAGCGTAAATCCCTCTAGCGGCAGGGTAGAGCAGTACTTC. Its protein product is CASSVNPSSGRVEQYF.

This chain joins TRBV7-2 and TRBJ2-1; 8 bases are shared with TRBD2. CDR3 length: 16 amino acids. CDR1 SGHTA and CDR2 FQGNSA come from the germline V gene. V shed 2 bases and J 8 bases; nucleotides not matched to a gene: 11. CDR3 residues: CASSLIPGRAEDEQFF. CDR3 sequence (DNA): TGTGCCAGCAGCTTAATTCCCGGGAGGGCCGAGGATGAGCAGTTCTTC.

CDR3 DNA: TGTGCCAGCTCACCTAGACTAGCCGATGAGCAGTTCTTC. Its translation is CASSPRLADEQFF. The chain uses TRBV18 and TRBJ2-1; 7 nucleotides match TRBD2. The junction had 4 bases not matched to a gene; V was cut back by 3 bases and J by 8 bases. Germline-derived CDR1 and CDR2 are KGHSH and LQKENI. CDR3 length: 13 amino acids. Complete variable domain (other parts from reference TRBV18 and TRBJ2-1): NAGVMQNPRHLVRRRGQEARLRCSPMKGHSHVYWYRQLPEEGLKFMVYLQKENIIDESGMPKERFSAEFPKEGPSILRIQQVVRGDSAAYFCASSPRLADEQFFGPGTRLTVL.

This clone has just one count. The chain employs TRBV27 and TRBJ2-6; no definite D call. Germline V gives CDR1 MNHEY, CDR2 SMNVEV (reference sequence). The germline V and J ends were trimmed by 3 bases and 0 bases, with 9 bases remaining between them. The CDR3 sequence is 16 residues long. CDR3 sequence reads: CASSLMGISGANVLTF. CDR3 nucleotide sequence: TGTGCCAGCAGTTTGATGGGGATCTCTGGGGCCAACGTCCTGACTTTC.

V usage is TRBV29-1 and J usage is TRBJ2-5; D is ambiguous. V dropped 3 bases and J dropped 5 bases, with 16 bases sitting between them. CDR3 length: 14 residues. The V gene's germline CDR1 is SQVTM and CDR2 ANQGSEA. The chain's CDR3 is CSVDPYLPSETQYF. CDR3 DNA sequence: TGCAGCGTTGACCCTTATTTACCGTCCGAGACCCAGTACTTC.

CDR3 sequence: CASSKTVQTYEQYF. CDR3 nucleotides: TGTGCCAGCAGCAAAACCGTCCAAACTTACGAGCAGTACTTC. This chain uses TRBV3-1 (or the pseudogene TRBV3-2) with TRBJ2-7; unclear D gene. The CDR3 spans 14 residues. Germline CDR1 is LGHDT and CDR2 is YNNKEL (reference sequence). V lost 5 bases and J 4 bases, leaving 15 bases between the germline ends.

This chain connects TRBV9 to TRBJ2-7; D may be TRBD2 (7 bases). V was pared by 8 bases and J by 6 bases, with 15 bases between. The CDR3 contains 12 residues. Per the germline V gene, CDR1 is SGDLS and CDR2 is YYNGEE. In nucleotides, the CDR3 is TGTGCCAGTACCCGGGGGGCGGGCGAGCAGTACTTC. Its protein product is CASTRGAGEQYF.

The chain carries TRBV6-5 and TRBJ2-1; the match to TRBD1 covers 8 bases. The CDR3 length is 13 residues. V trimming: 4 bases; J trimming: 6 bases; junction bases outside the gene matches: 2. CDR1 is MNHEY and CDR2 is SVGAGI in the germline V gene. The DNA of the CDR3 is TGTGCCAGCAGTTCTGGACAGGGCAATGAGCAGTTCTTC. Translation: CASSSGQGNEQFF.

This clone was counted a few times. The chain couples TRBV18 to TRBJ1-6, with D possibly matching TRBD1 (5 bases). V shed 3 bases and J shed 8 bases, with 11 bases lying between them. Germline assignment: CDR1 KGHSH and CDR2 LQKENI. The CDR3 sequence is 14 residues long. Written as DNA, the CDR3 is TGTGCCAGCTCACCCAGTTCCAGGGATTCACCCCTCCACTTT. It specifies CASSPSSRDSPLHF. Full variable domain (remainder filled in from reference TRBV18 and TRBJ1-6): NAGVMQNPRHLVRRRGQEARLRCSPMKGHSHVYWYRQLPEEGLKFMVYLQKENIIDESGMPKERFSAEFPKEGPSILRIQQVVRGDSAAYFCASSPSSRDSPLHFGNGTRLTVT.